Listed here are 26 T cell receptor beta chains from one sample, sequenced in a study of blood T cell repertoires in COVID-19. Using immunoSEQ multiplex PCR, the repertoire was profiled, and TCRdb retains in-frame clones only, with some absent. Counted here are almost 200,000 clones, 86% occurring once; the ten biggest clones make up 0.6% to 0.9%. Sequencing was performed on peripheral blood. These receptors all come from a woman aged 70-85 years with acute or convalescent COVID-19.

This clone was seen a few times. V and J are TRBV18 and TRBJ1-1; the D gene is possibly TRBD1 (5 bases). Trimming pared 5 bases from V and 4 bases from J, leaving 14 bases between. CDR3 length: 14 residues. Germline V gene lookup returns CDR1 KGHSH and CDR2 LQKENI. The CDR3 region is CASSKSRERTEAFF. The CDR3 DNA reads TGTGCCAGCTCAAAGTCCAGGGAACGCACTGAAGCTTTCTTT.

This clone appeared a single time. The chain has TRBV5-1 and TRBJ1-1; TRBD1 agrees at 9 bases. With V trimmed by 0 bases and J by 6 bases, 12 bases remained unmatched. Germline V gene lookup returns CDR1 SGHRS and CDR2 YFSETQ. The CDR3 has 17 amino acids. CDR3 sequence: CASSLDRDRVMVAEAFF. The DNA of the CDR3 is TGCGCCAGCAGCTTGGACCGGGACAGGGTGATGGTGGCTGAAGCTTTCTTT.

J is TRBJ2-7 and V is TRBV7-9, with D perhaps matching TRBD2 (5 bases). Germline lookup yields CDR1 SEHNR and CDR2 FQNEAQ (reference sequence). The CDR3 is 14 residues long. Trimming shortened V by 5 bases and J by 2 bases, and 13 bases separated the two germline ends. The CDR3 loop is CASSDTGFTYEQYF. Here the CDR3 DNA reads TGTGCCAGCAGCGATACGGGGTTTACCTACGAGCAGTACTTC.

This chain connects TRBV19 to TRBJ2-2; TRBD1 is a possible D gene (5 bases). The CDR3 consists of 12 residues. Per the germline V gene, CDR1 is LNHDA and CDR2 is SQIVND (reference sequence). Trimming took 8 bases from V and 7 from J, leaving 11 bases between them. The CDR3 DNA reads TGTGCCAGTCGGCAGGGTGTCGGGGAGCTGTTTTTT. Its translation is CASRQGVGELFF.

The chain carries TRBV6-5 and TRBJ1-5; maybe TRBD1 (6 bases). V was cut by 5 bases and J by 2 bases, with 13 bases left in between. Germline V gives CDR1 MNHEY, CDR2 SVGAGI. There are 15 residues in the CDR3. In DNA, the CDR3 is TGTGCCAGCAGTCCCTCACAGGGAGGCAATCAGCCCCAGCATTTT. Its protein is CASSPSQGGNQPQHF.

This rearrangement joins TRBV6-5 to TRBJ2-1; D ambiguous. CDR1 is MNHEY, CDR2 SVGAGI, per germline. The CDR3 consists of 12 residues. V was clipped by 7 bases and J by 5 bases, with 9 bases between them. The CDR3 DNA is TGTGCCAGCACCGCTCGGGACAATGAGCAGTTCTTC. This encodes CASTARDNEQFF.

The DNA of the CDR3 is TGCGCCAGCAGCCAAGTTGGGCTAGCGGACCCCGTGAATCAGTTCTTC. It codes for CASSQVGLADPVNQFF. This chain connects TRBV4-1 to TRBJ2-1, with 7 bases that match TRBD2. The CDR3 is made up of 16 amino acids. In germline, CDR1 is MGHRA, CDR2 YSYEKL. V dropped 1 base and J dropped 13; count of bases not matched to a gene: 16.

J is TRBJ2-1 and V is TRBV5-6; D unclear. Trimming pared 1 base from V and 7 bases from J, leaving 3 bases between. The germline V gene has CDR1 SGHDT and CDR2 YYEEEE. CDR3 length: 11 amino acids. As DNA, the CDR3 is TGTGCCAGCAGCTTGCATAATGAGCAGTTCTTC. It is translated as CASSLHNEQFF.

The V and J genes are TRBV3-1 (or the pseudogene TRBV3-2) and TRBJ2-7; tentative D call: TRBD2 (6 bases). CDR3 size: 12 residues. The V gene's germline CDR1 is LGHDT and CDR2 YNNKEL (reference sequence). Trimming took 8 bases from V and 5 from J, leaving 13 bases between them. DNA for the CDR3: TGTGCCAGCGGGACTCTGCGGGACGAGCAGTACTTC. It translates to CASGTLRDEQYF.

The chain joins TRBV19 to TRBJ1-5; TRBD1 might be the D (6 bases). V gave up 8 bases and J gave up 3 bases, with 20 bases separating them. This CDR3 comprises 16 residues. The germline CDR1 and CDR2 sequences are LNHDA and SQIVND (reference sequence). The CDR3 nucleotides are TGTGCCAGTTCCCCATATCGGGACACTCTCAATCAGCCCCAGCATTTT. Amino acid sequence: CASSPYRDTLNQPQHF.

The chain combines TRBV5-1 with TRBJ2-1, with TRBD2 as a possible D gene (5 bases). The CDR3 is 16 amino acids. Trimming removed 0 bases at V and 6 bases at J, with 16 bases between. In germline, CDR1 is SGHRS, CDR2 YFSETQ. The CDR3 is CASSLVGSGVGNEQFF. CDR3 nucleotides: TGCGCCAGCAGCTTGGTGGGGAGTGGAGTAGGCAATGAGCAGTTCTTC. The full variable domain, its missing parts supplied by reference TRBV5-1 and TRBJ2-1, is KAGVTQTPRYLIKTRGQQVTLSCSPISGHRSVSWYQQTPGQGLQFLFEYFSETQRNKGNFPGRFSGRQFSNSRSEMNVSTLELGDSALYLCASSLVGSGVGNEQFFGPGTRLTVL.

V gene TRBV5-1 combines with J gene TRBJ2-1, with 8 bases that match TRBD2. V was clipped by 3 bases and J by 4 bases; unmatched bases: 12. This CDR3 is 17 amino acids long. Per the germline V gene, CDR1 is SGHRS and CDR2 is YFSETQ. The CDR3 DNA is TGCGCCAGCAGCTCCAGAGGGGCCAGCGGGAGTTACAATGAGCAGTTCTTC. This sequence encodes CASSSRGASGSYNEQFF.

The chain couples TRBV10-2 to TRBJ1-1; 7 bases are shared with TRBD1. CDR1 is WSHSY and CDR2 is SAAADI in the germline V gene. The V and J ends lost 10 bases and 6 bases, in that order; junction bases with no gene match: 8. CDR3 length: 12 residues. The CDR3 bases are TGCGCCACCCGACAGGGACGAGCTGAAGCTTTCTTT. It is translated as CATRQGRAEAFF.

V gene TRBV10-2 combines with J gene TRBJ1-5; no reliable D call. Germline assignment: CDR1 WSHSY and CDR2 SAAADI. Between the trimmed V and J ends, which lost 7 bases and 4 bases, there was a span of 11 bases. The CDR3 is 13 residues long. This chain's CDR3 is CASTRDYNQPQHF. In DNA form, the CDR3 reads TGCGCCAGCACCCGGGATTATAATCAGCCCCAGCATTTT.

The V gene is TRBV12-3 or TRBV12-4, the J gene TRBJ1-1; no reliable D call. This CDR3 has 11 amino acids. V was shortened by 4 bases and J by 7 bases, with 7 bases between the two germline ends. The CDR3: CASSSRGEAFF. CDR3 DNA: TGTGCCAGCAGTTCAAGAGGTGAAGCTTTCTTT.

The gene calls are TRBV19 and TRBJ2-6; a possible D gene is TRBD2 (6 bases). Deletions cut 1 base from V and 0 bases from J, with 13 bases between. Germline lookup yields CDR1 LNHDA and CDR2 SQIVND (reference sequence). The length of the CDR3 is 18 residues. CDR3 protein: CASSIAPSGASGANVLTF. The CDR3 DNA follows: TGTGCCAGTAGTATAGCCCCCTCGGGAGCCTCTGGGGCCAACGTCCTGACTTTC.

This clone appeared once. The J gene is TRBJ2-1, the V gene TRBV9, with 7 nucleotides matching TRBD2. CDR1 is SGDLS and CDR2 is YYNGEE in the germline V gene. V shed 0 bases and J 3 bases; nucleotides not matched to a gene: 9. The CDR3 has 17 amino acids. The CDR3 here is CASSVAFASGGYNEQFF. The CDR3 DNA is TGTGCCAGCAGCGTAGCGTTCGCTAGCGGAGGCTACAATGAGCAGTTCTTC.

This clone has only a few counts. This chain links TRBV11-3 with TRBJ1-6; D is unclear. CDR1 is SGHNT, CDR2 YENEEA, per germline. Trimming left V 1 base short and J 10 bases short, with 14 bases between. The CDR3 consists of 15 residues. CDR3 protein: CASSLVPVEGSPLHF. The CDR3, as DNA: TGTGCCAGCAGCTTAGTCCCGGTAGAGGGATCACCCCTCCACTTT. Full variable domain (remainder filled in from reference TRBV11-3 and TRBJ1-6): EAGVVQSPRYKIIEKKQPVAFWCNPISGHNTLYWYLQNLGQGPELLIRYENEEAVDDSQLPKDRFSAERLKGVDSTLKIQPAELGDSAVYLCASSLVPVEGSPLHFGNGTRLTVT.

This chain joins TRBV3-1 (or the pseudogene TRBV3-2) and TRBJ1-5; no firm D call. V lost 0 bases and J 6 bases, leaving 9 bases between the germline ends. CDR1 and CDR2 (germline): LGHDT, YNNKEL (reference sequence). The CDR3 is 14 amino acids. For the CDR3, the DNA is TGTGCCAGCAGCCAAGACGCGGGAGGTCAGCCCCAGCATTTT. Encoded protein: CASSQDAGGQPQHF.

The chain is built from TRBV9 and TRBJ2-2; 8 bases are shared with TRBD1. The germline V gene has CDR1 SGDLS and CDR2 YYNGEE. After removal of 4 bases from V and 5 bases from J, the junction contained 7 bases not matched to a gene. The CDR3 spans 15 residues. The CDR3 sequence: CASSPQGALTGELFF. DNA of the CDR3: TGTGCCAGCAGCCCTCAGGGGGCGTTAACCGGGGAGCTGTTTTTT.

CDR3 coding DNA: TGTGCCAGCAGTTACTCGAGAGGGTTGTATGGCTACACCTTC. Translation gives CASSYSRGLYGYTF. The rearrangement uses TRBV6-5 and TRBJ1-2; D not certain. The CDR3 sequence is 14 residues long. V was shortened by 0 bases and J by 5 bases, with 10 bases between the two germline ends. Germline lookup yields CDR1 MNHEY and CDR2 SVGAGI.

The V call is TRBV10-1, the J call TRBJ2-2; 9 nucleotides match TRBD1. Germline V gives CDR1 WNHNN, CDR2 SYGVQD (reference sequence). With V trimmed by 4 bases and J by 6 bases, 6 bases remained unmatched. This CDR3 comprises 15 residues. CDR3 nucleotides: TGCGCCAGCAGTGGAAGGGACAGGGTTCCCGGGGAGCTGTTTTTT. Amino acids: CASSGRDRVPGELFF.

The gene calls are TRBV7-9 and TRBJ2-3; tentative D call: TRBD1 (5 bases). The germline gives CDR1 SEHNR, CDR2 FQNEAQ (reference sequence). The CDR3 extends over 15 amino acids. V gave up 5 bases and J gave up 0 bases, with 12 bases separating them. Here the CDR3 DNA reads TGTGCCAGCAGCATCCTGGCAGGGAGCACAGATACGCAGTATTTT. This sequence encodes CASSILAGSTDTQYF.

The chain has TRBV11-3 and TRBJ2-7; 7 nucleotides align to TRBD1. Germline loops: CDR1 SGHNT, CDR2 YENEEA. CDR3 length equals 13 residues. J gave up 4 bases and V 4 bases, and 4 bases lay outside the gene matches. CDR3 in DNA: TGTGCCAGCAGCTCGGGACAGCCGTACGAGCAGTACTTC. This codes for CASSSGQPYEQYF.

The J gene is TRBJ2-1, the V gene TRBV12-3 or TRBV12-4, with TRBD2 as a possible D gene (5 bases). The CDR3 is 12 residues long. V shed 2 bases and J shed 8 bases, with 7 bases lying between them. CDR3 nucleotides: TGTGCCAGCAGTTTAACTAGATATGAGCAGTTCTTC. This codes for CASSLTRYEQFF.

The chain recombines TRBV5-1 with TRBJ1-1, with no clear D. Trimming took off 5 bases at V and 4 bases at J, with 9 bases between the two ends. The CDR3 length is 12 residues. Per germline, CDR1 SGHRS and CDR2 YFSETQ. The CDR3 sequence is CASRSVSTEAFF. CDR3 nucleotides: TGCGCCAGCAGATCCGTGAGCACTGAAGCTTTCTTT.